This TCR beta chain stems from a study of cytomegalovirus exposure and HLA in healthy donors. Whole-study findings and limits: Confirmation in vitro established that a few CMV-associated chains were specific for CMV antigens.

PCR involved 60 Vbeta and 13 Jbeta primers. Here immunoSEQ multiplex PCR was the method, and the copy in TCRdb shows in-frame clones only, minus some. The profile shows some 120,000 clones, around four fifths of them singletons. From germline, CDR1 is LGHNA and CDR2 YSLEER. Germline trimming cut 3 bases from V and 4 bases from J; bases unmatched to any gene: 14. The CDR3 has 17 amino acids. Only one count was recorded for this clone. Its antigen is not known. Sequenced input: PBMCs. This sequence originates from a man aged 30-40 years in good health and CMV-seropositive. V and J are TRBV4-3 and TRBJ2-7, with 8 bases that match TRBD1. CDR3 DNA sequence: TGCGCCAGCAGCCAGTTCCTTCCGGGACAGGTACTTTACGAGCAGTACTTC. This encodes CASSQFLPGQVLYEQYF.